These 2 T cell receptor beta chains were sequenced from one sample in a study of shared clonotypes between healthy human individuals. The data were produced by immunoSEQ multiplex PCR, yet TCRdb's version contains in-frame clones alone and is incomplete. The repertoire holds approximately 500,000 clones, with about 79% as singletons. Sequenced: PBMCs. The receptors derive from a woman aged 40 to 50 in good health. Some clones in this sample may be carry-over from other donors' samples.

A single count supports this clone. This sequence joins TRBV11-2 and TRBJ2-3, with D hard to call. This CDR3 has 14 residues. Trimming removed 7 bases at V and 2 bases at J, with 13 bases between. Germline CDR1 reads SGHAT; CDR2 reads FQNNGV. CDR3 DNA: TGTGCCAGCACCTTGGCTCGCCCCACAGATACGCAGTATTTT. Translation gives CASTLARPTDTQYF. The full variable domain, completed using reference TRBV11-2 and TRBJ2-3, is EAGVAQSPRYKIIEKRQSVAFWCNPISGHATLYWYQQILGQGPKLLIQFQNNGVVDDSQLPKDRFSAERLKGVDSTLKIQPAKLEDSAVYLCASTLARPTDTQYFGPGTRLTVL.

A remark on this clone: The same CDR3 arises from other DNA sequences in this sample as well. V usage is TRBV18 and J usage is TRBJ2-2; D is unclear. The V end was cut by 3 bases, the J end by 1 base, with 6 bases between. The CDR3 consists of 14 residues. From germline, CDR1 is KGHSH and CDR2 LQKENI. The CDR3 sequence: CASSPSGNTGELFF. DNA for the CDR3: TGTGCCAGCTCACCTTCAGGGAACACCGGGGAGCTGTTTTTT.